This T cell receptor (beta chain) was identified in a study of cytomegalovirus exposure and HLA in healthy donors (dated by TCRdb to 2016 to 2017). A note on the overall study: According to a later analysis, one platform produced both the approximately 110 validation repertoires and the 550 to 800 repertoires of the first cohort. To predict cytomegalovirus infection status, the study combined high-throughput TCR immunosequencing, statistical association of individual TCRs with disease status, and machine learning. Along with the approximately 700-subject first cohort, a separate validation cohort of over 90 different subjects was used. The study aimed to test whether cataloging public T cell receptors could reveal signatures of past pathogen exposure. What the study reported, not specific to this receptor: While some public TCRs were present in many individuals, most TCR sequences turned up only very rarely across donors. In vitro tests confirmed that a few of the cytomegalovirus-associated TCR beta chains recognize cytomegalovirus antigens. Of the cluster scores, about 94% were above 0 in a later analysis, which found that TCRs clustered in the first cohort also tended to co-occur in the 95 to 150 validation repertoires. It was suggested by the authors that the approach could potentially be generalized to other disease states and immunological phenotypes. All 110 or so repertoires were used to score co-occurrence in the validation cohort in a later analysis, because that analysis had no HLA typing for the cohort. The study gave a list of some 150 TCR beta chains associated with cytomegalovirus. In both the original and validation cohorts, the classifier was reported to diagnose cytomegalovirus status with high specificity and sensitivity.

On this clone itself: It lacks a known antigen. No quality values exist for individual bases; no much larger clone is one base distant.

V loses 8 bases at its end and J loses 4 bases; junction bases beyond the gene matches: 10. The CDR3 covers 15 residues, taking in both the cysteine and the phenylalanine. The only DNA kept is the CDR3, 45 bases in frame from the first base. Via the germline V gene, CDR1 is MNHEY and CDR2 SVGAGI. Receptor amplification or capture employed the immunoSEQ multiplex PCR assay. The original methods were these. To diagnose cytomegalovirus status from the catalog of TCR beta chain sequences, a statistical classification framework was built. TCRdb retrieved this table from immuneACCESS and kept in-frame rearrangements only. Not all clones are present; in checked studies, unresolved V genes account for under half, and no reason is known for the remainder. V and J calls and clone size are as listed in that table; D and trimming were resolved from the DNA. The table for this sample lists 250,000 or so clones; roughly 87% of them were counted only once. The ten largest make up 12% of the sample.

The donors belonged to the validation cohort of over a hundred subjects, which was separate from the approximately 680-subject first cohort. The material sequenced was PBMCs. The sequence is built from TRBV6-5 and TRBJ2-2; the junction holds 7 bases that match TRBD2. This clonotype originated in a man younger than 30 in good health and CMV-seropositive. CDR3 region: CASGHGSSGTGELFF. At the DNA level, the sequence is TGTGCCAGCGGCCACGGGTCTAGCGGCACCGGGGAGCTGTTTTTT.